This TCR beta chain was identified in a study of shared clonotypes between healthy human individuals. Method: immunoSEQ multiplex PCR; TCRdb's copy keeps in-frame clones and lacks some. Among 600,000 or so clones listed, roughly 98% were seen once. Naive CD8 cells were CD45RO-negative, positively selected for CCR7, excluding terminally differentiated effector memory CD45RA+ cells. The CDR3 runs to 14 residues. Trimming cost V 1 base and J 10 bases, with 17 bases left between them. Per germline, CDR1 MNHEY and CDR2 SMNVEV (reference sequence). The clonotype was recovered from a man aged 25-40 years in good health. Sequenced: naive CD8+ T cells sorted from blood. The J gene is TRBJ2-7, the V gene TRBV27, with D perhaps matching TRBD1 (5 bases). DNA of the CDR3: TGTGCCAGCAGTTTATTATCGGACAATGGTCCCCAGTACTTC. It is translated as CASSLLSDNGPQYF.